This T cell receptor (beta chain) was sequenced during a study of shared clonotypes between healthy human individuals (dated by TCRdb to 2019 to 2021). In the study overall: The cohort included three men and a couple of women between 18 and 49 years of age. To increase sequencing depth and limit assay-specific biases, TCR repertoire library preparation and sequencing were carried out by different laboratories using diverse techniques. Per donor, leukapheresis produced somewhere between about 0.94 and 9 billion PBMCs. For each donor, CD4 naive and CD4 memory were each given three plates, CD8 naive was given two plates, and CD8 memory was given one plate. To estimate repertoire size and how much clonotype sharing occurs between individuals, the study deeply sequenced the blood TCR repertoires of 5 or 6 healthy adults. The investigation overall reported the following: Based on pairwise subsampling, the degree of clonotype sharing among donors was expected to be affected by sequencing depth. Sampling was restricted to blood, and TCR repertoires in tissues likely differ from the TCR repertoires found in blood. When several donors were compared, the shared fraction of clonotypes was around 4.6% for naive CD4, around 4% for naive CD8, about 2.5% for memory CD4, and approximately 0.4% for memory CD8. Compared with non-shared clonotypes, the clonotypes found in all four sorted-subset donors had higher generation probabilities. The small number of donors limited the genetic and exposure-history diversity represented. Naive subsets generally had larger estimated clonotype richness than memory subsets did. Rarefaction of sorted-subset datasets indicated incomplete sequencing despite the large sequencing depth.

Donors were healthy HIV-negative adults with no recently reported acute infections or vaccinations. Every donor was a Caucasian adult residing in Nashville, Tennessee, USA. Magnetic negative selection was used to enrich CD4+ T cells, after which naive cells were positively selected on CD45RA and the negative fraction became the memory subset. Blood was obtained by leukapheresis, after which PBMCs were separated by Ficoll-Histopaque density gradient centrifugation and cryopreserved in liquid nitrogen vapor phase. Purity and quantity of every magnetically sorted T cell population were checked by analytical flow cytometry. Each sorted fraction had its genomic DNA isolated and then quantified by UV absorbance on a Nanodrop 2000c. The CDR3 sequence holds 14 residues, the cysteine and phenylalanine included. Kept here is only the CDR3 DNA, which spans 42 bases and is read in frame from base 1. V gives up 4 bases and J gives up 2 bases, and the segment between their germline ends measures 11 bases. As encoded in the germline V gene, CDR1 is SGHAT while CDR2 is FQNNGV.

This clone occurred once. The specificity of this receptor is unknown. Base quality data are lacking; no much larger clone is found one base away. Using the deep immunoSEQ assay, multiplex PCR amplified TCR CDR3 regions from genomic DNA. For each cell subset, the extracted genomic DNA was distributed evenly across all wells of several immunoSEQ 96-well plates, and each plate served as one replicate. For sorted subsets, each replicate PCR was loaded with about 0.2 ug genomic DNA, equivalent to about 33,000 T cell genomes. The purified libraries were quantified using a Qubit 3.0 fluorometer, sized with a Bioanalyzer 2100, and then quantified again using the KAPA Library Quantification kit. A separate single-read 150-cycle Illumina NextSeq 550 flow cell was used to sequence each immunoSEQ 96-well plate. The authors processed their data as follows. Because only junctional sequences without quality scores were contained in the immunoSEQ output, filtering matching that applied to full-length reads could not be performed. To assign V/J genes and CDR3, sequences were annotated against IMGT germline references using PyIR, a Python wrapper for IgBLAST v1.9. Reads were removed for weak V/J assignments (E-value above 1e-6), missing CDR3, stop codons, out-of-frame junctions, or ambiguous translated residues. V3J clonotypes were defined as sequences sharing the same inferred V gene, J gene, and CDR3 amino acid sequence. Percentage overlap between repertoires was calculated by dividing the number of shared unique clonotypes by the size of the smaller repertoire. Richness of each repertoire was evaluated using RTK rarefaction, the Chao1 estimator, and Recon v2.1 estimates of unobserved clonotypes. Generation probabilities were computed with OLGA for all TCRbeta clonotypes obtained by the gDNA method from several donors. What TCRdb holds here is the immuneACCESS table cut down to in-frame rearrangements. Part of the clones is not present; checked against another copy, under half of the missing clones reflect an unresolved V gene, and the others are unexplained. V, J and clone size reflect that table, while D and trimming were determined from the DNA. Counted in this sample were approximately 2.5 million clones; approximately 90% of them appeared once. The ten largest clonotypes hold roughly 0.14% of the sample.

Specimen: naive CD4+ T cells sorted from blood. The sample's cell subset or site label is to be understood as: CD45RA+ positively selected. Recombination linked TRBV11-2 to TRBJ1-1, with TRBD1 tentatively as D gene (5 bases match). The sequence was collected from a man aged 18 to 35 in good health. This receptor has the CDR3 CASSSGGGNTEAFF. At the DNA level, the sequence is TGTGCCAGCAGCTCGGGGGGAGGAAACACTGAAGCTTTCTTT.